The T cell receptor beta chain under discussion was sequenced for a study of lung T cells in sarcoidosis with Löfgren's syndrome. Using its own MiXCR run on the reads, TCRdb lists one record per CDR3 protein. The sample consists of fewer than 80,000 distinct CDR3 sequences, 21% of them appearing once. This clonotype showed up just a few times. V shed 3 bases and J 2 bases; nucleotides not matched to a gene: 7. The CDR3 contains 17 residues. The sequence was collected from a human donor with sarcoidosis (Löfgren's syndrome or another form), or a control subject (not recorded which). The rearrangement uses TRBV12-3 or TRBV12-4 and TRBJ1-5; TRBD1 matches at 10 bases. The sequencing sample was made of CD4+ T cells from PBMCs. CDR3 residues: CASSFQPGTGGNQPQHF. DNA of the CDR3: TGTGCCAGCAGTTTTCAACCCGGGACAGGGGGCAATCAGCCCCAGCATTTT.